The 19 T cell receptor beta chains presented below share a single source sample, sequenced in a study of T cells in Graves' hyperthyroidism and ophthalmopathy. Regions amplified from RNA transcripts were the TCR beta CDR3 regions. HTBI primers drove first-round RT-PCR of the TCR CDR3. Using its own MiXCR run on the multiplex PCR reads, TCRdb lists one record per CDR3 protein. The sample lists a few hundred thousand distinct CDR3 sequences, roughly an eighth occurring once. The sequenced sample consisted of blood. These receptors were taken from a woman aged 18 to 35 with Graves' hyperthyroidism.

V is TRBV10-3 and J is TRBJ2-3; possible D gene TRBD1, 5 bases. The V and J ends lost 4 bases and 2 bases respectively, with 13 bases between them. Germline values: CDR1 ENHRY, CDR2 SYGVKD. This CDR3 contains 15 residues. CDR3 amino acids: CAISGKGHYTDTQYF. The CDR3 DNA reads TGTGCCATCAGTGGGAAAGGACACTACACAGATACGCAGTATTTT.

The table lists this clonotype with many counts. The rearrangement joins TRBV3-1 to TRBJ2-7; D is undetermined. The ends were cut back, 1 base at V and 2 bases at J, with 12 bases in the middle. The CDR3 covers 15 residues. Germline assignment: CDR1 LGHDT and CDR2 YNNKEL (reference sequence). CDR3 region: CASSQVFSEPYEQYF. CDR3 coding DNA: TGTGCCAGCAGCCAAGTGTTTTCAGAGCCCTACGAGCAGTACTTC.

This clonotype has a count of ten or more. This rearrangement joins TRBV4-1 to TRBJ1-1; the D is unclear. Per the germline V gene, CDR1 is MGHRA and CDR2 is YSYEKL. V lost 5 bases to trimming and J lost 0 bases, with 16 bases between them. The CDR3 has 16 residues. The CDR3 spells CASSTWIARMNTEAFF. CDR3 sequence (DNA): TGCGCCAGCAGCACCTGGATTGCCCGCATGAACACTGAAGCTTTCTTT.

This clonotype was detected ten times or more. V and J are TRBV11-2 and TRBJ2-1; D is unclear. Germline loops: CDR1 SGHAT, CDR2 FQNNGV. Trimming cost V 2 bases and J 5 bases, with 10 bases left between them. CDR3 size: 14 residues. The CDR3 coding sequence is TGTGCCAGCAGCTTATTGGCAGGTGACAATGAGCAGTTCTTC. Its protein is CASSLLAGDNEQFF.

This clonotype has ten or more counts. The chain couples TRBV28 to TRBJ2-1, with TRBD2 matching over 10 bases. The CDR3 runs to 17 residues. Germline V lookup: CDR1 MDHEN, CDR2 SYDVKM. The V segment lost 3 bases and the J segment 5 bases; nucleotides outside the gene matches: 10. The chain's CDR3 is CASSFEPLAGANNEQFF. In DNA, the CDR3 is TGTGCCAGCAGTTTTGAACCCCTAGCGGGAGCTAACAATGAGCAGTTCTTC.

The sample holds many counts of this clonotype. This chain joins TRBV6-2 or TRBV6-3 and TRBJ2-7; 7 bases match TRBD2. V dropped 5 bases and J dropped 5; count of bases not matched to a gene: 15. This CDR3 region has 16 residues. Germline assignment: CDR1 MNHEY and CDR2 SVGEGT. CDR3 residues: CASSRPVLLASHEQYF. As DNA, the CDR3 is TGTGCCAGCAGTCGGCCGGTTTTACTAGCGTCGCACGAGCAGTACTTC.

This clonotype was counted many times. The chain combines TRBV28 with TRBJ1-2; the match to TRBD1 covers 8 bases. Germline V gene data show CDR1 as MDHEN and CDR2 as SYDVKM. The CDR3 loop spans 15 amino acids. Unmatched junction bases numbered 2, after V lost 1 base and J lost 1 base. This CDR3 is CASSLLGQVNYGYTF. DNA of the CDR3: TGTGCCAGCAGTTTATTGGGACAGGTTAACTATGGCTACACCTTC.

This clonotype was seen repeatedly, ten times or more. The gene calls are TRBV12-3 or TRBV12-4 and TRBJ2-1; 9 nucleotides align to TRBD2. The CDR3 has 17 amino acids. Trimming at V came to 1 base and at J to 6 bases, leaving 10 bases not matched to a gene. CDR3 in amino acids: CASSLGSGGRGINEQFF. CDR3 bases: TGTGCCAGCAGTTTAGGGTCCGGCGGGAGGGGTATCAATGAGCAGTTCTTC.

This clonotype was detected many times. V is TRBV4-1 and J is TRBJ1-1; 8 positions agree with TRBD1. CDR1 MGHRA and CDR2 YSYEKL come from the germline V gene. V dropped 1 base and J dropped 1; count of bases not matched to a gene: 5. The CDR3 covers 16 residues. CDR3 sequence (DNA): TGCGCCAGCAGCCAAGTCAGGGGGCCAGCGAACACTGAAGCTTTCTTT. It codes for CASSQVRGPANTEAFF.

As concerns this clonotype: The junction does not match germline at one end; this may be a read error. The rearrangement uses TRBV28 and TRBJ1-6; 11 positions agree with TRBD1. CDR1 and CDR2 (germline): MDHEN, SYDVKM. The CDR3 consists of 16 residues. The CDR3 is CASRGPGQGDNLPLHF. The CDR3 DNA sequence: TGTGCCAGCAGAGGACCGGGACAGGGGGATAATTTACCCCTCCACTTT.

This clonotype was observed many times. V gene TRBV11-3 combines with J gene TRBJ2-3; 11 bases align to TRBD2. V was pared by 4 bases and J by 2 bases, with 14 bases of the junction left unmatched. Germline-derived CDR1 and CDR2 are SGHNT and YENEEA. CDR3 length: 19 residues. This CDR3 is CASSSPGGLAVPLTDTQYF. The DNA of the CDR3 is TGTGCCAGCAGCTCCCCTGGGGGACTAGCGGTACCCCTCACAGATACGCAGTATTTT.

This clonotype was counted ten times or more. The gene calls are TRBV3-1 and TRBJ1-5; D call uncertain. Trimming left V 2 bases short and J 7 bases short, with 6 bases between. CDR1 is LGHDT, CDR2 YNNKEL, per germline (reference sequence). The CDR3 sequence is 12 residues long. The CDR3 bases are TGTGCCAGCAGCCAAAATGACCAGCCCCAGCATTTT. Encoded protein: CASSQNDQPQHF. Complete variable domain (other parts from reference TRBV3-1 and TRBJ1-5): DTAVSQTPKYLVTQMGNDKSIKCEQNLGHDTMYWYKQDSKKFLKIMFSYNNKELIINETVPNRFSPKSPDKAHLNLHINSLELGDSAVYFCASSQNDQPQHFGDGTRLSIL.

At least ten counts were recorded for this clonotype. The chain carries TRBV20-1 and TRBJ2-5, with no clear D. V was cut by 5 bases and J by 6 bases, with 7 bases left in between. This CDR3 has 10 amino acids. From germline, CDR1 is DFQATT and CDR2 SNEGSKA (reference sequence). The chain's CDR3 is CSAGWKTQYF. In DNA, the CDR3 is TGCAGTGCTGGATGGAAGACCCAGTACTTC.

The CDR3 protein is CASSQDWRDSPLHF. The CDR3 DNA is TGCGCCAGCAGCCAAGATTGGCGGGATTCACCCCTCCACTTT. This chain connects TRBV4-3 to TRBJ1-6; D gene uncertain. V was cut by 0 bases and J by 8 bases, with 8 bases left in between. Looked up from germline, CDR1 is LGHNA and CDR2 is YSLEER. CDR3 length: 14 residues.

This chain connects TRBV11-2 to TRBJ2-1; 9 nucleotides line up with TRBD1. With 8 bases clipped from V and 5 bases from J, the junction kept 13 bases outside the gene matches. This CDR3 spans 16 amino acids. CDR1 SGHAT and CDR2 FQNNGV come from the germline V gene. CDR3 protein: CASGKIQGARHNEQFF. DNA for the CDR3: TGTGCCAGCGGCAAGATACAGGGGGCGCGCCACAATGAGCAGTTCTTC.

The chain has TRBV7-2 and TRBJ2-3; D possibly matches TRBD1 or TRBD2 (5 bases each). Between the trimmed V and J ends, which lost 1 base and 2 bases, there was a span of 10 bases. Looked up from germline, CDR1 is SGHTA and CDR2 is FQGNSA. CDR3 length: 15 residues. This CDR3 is CASSLVGANTDTQYF. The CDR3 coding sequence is TGTGCCAGCAGCTTAGTCGGGGCGAACACAGATACGCAGTATTTT.

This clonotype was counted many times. The CDR3 DNA follows: TGTGCCAGCAGCTCGGACAGGGGGACCCAAGAGACCCAGTACTTC. Residues: CASSSDRGTQETQYF. The chain couples TRBV7-9 to TRBJ2-5, with TRBD1 matching over 10 bases. CDR1 and CDR2 (germline): SEHNR, FQNEAQ (reference sequence). V shed 4 bases and J 1 base; nucleotides not matched to a gene: 3. The CDR3 is made up of 15 amino acids.

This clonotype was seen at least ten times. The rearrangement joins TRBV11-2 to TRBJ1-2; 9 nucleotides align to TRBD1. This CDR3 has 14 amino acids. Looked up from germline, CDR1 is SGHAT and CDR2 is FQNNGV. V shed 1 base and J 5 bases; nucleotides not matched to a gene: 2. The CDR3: CASSLGDREYGYTF. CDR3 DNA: TGTGCCAGCAGCTTAGGGGACAGGGAGTATGGCTACACCTTC.

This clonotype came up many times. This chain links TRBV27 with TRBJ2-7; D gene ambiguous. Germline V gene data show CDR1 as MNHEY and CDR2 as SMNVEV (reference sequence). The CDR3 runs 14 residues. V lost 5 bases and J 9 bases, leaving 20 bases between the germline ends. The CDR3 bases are TGTGCCAGCAGTCCGACGGATACCTGGATCGGGCAGTACTTC. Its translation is CASSPTDTWIGQYF.